A selection of T cell receptor beta chains follows, all from one sample in a study of cytomegalovirus exposure and HLA in healthy donors. Only in-frame clones appear in the TCRdb table, and some are missing; sequencing was by immunoSEQ multiplex PCR. This sample yields 150,000 to 200,000 clones, of which approximately 79% are seen a single time; 6% to 7.5% belongs to the top ten. The sample comprised PBMCs. The receptors were sampled from a man aged 40-55 years in good health and CMV-seropositive. CDR3s include the opening cysteine and the closing phenylalanine or tryptophan. Fields, in order: J gene, D gene, clone size, V gene, CDR3 DNA, CDR3 protein. D genes are given only for firm matches. Size values are once, few and many counts, or a class for expanded clones, and some rows have none.

TRBJ2-2	NA	few	TRBV7-7	TGTGCTAGCAGCTTAGGTCAGGGATCAGGGGAGCTGTTTTTT	CASSLGQGSGELFF
TRBJ1-2	TRBD1	NA	TRBV9	TGTGCCAGCAGCCTCTGGGACAGGGCAAGAGGGGATGGCTACACCTTC	CASSLWDRARGDGYTF
TRBJ2-1	TRBD2	NA	TRBV25-1	TGTGCCAGCAGTGTGACGGGGGGGCCGGGGAATGAGCAGTTCTTC	CASSVTGGPGNEQFF
TRBJ1-1	NA	once	TRBV19	TGTGCCAGTAGGATGGAAGGAGGGAACACTGAAGCTTTCTTT	CASRMEGGNTEAFF
TRBJ2-7	TRBD1	NA	TRBV7-2	TGTGCCAGCACCTCTTTTCGGACAGGGATGGACGAGCAGTACTTC	CASTSFRTGMDEQYF
TRBJ1-1	NA	NA	TRBV7-8	TGTGCCAGCAGCCTACAACAGGGAATAGCTGAAGCTTTCTTT	CASSLQQGIAEAFF
TRBJ1-2	NA	few	TRBV7-3	TGTGCCAGCAGCTTAACGAAGGGGGATGGCTACACCTTC	CASSLTKGDGYTF
TRBJ2-5	NA	once	TRBV4-2	TGTGCCAGCAGCCAAGATGGTCTAGCGTCGGATCAAGAGACCCAGTACTTC	CASSQDGLASDQETQYF
TRBJ1-6	NA	NA	TRBV5-1	TGCGCCAGCAGCCGGGACTATAATTCACCCCTCCACTTT	CASSRDYNSPLHF
TRBJ1-2	TRBD1	NA	TRBV5-1	TGCGCCAGCAGCCCACCGACAGGGCTTTGTGGCTACACCTTC	CASSPPTGLCGYTF
TRBJ2-2	TRBD1	few	TRBV27	TGTGCCAGCAGTTTAAAGACAGGGGCGTCCCGGGAGCTGTTTTTT	CASSLKTGASRELFF
TRBJ2-5	TRBD1	once	TRBV5-1	TGCGCCAGCAGCTTGGCAGGGGGCCCTCAAGAGACCCAGTACTTC	CASSLAGGPQETQYF
TRBJ2-1	TRBD2	NA	TRBV7-9	TGTGCCAGCAGCCGTAAGATCTTGGGACTAGCGGAAGTCTACAATGAGCAGTTCTTC	CASSRKILGLAEVYNEQFF
TRBJ1-1	NA	NA	TRBV7-2	TGTGCCAGCACCGCCGGGGGGGGGAACACTGAAGCTTTCTTT	CASTAGGGNTEAFF
TRBJ2-5	TRBD2	NA	TRBV7-2	TGTGCCAGCAGCCACTATACCCTAGCGGGGAAGGGAGAGACCCAGTACTTC	CASSHYTLAGKGETQYF
TRBJ2-2	TRBD2	NA	TRBV9	TGTGCCAGCAGCGTAGTACTAGCGGGCGGGGAGCTGTTTTTT	CASSVVLAGGELFF
TRBJ1-2	TRBD1	few	TRBV5-1	TGCGCCAGCAGCTACGGCTCAACAGGGGGAGGCTACACCTTC	CASSYGSTGGGYTF
TRBJ1-2	NA	NA	TRBV5-1	TGCGCCAGCAGCTCCAACAGGGTAGAGGGCTACACCTTC	CASSSNRVEGYTF
TRBJ2-1	TRBD2	NA	TRBV10-3	TGTGCCATCAGGAAGACTAGCGGGGGGGCATATGAGCAGTTCTTC	CAIRKTSGGAYEQFF
TRBJ2-3	NA	NA	TRBV10-3	TGTGCCATCAGTCGGACCGGGGACTCAGATACGCAGTATTTT	CAISRTGDSDTQYF
TRBJ2-7	NA	NA	TRBV5-1	TGCGCCAGCAGCTTGGGGCGGTCCTACGAGCAGTACTTC	CASSLGRSYEQYF
TRBJ2-1	NA	NA	TRBV14	TGTGCCAGCAGCCAAGATGGGGGGACGGCCTACAATGAGCAGTTCTTC	CASSQDGGTAYNEQFF
TRBJ1-1	NA	NA	TRBV6-5	TGTGCCAGCAGTTTGGACGGGGTAAGCACTGAAGCTTTCTTT	CASSLDGVSTEAFF
TRBJ1-2	TRBD1	NA	TRBV5-1	TGCGCCAGCAGCTTGGCCCGGACAGGGGGTGGCTACACCTTC	CASSLARTGGGYTF
TRBJ1-1	NA	NA	TRBV15	TGTGCCACCAGCAGAGCGGGACCCGGAGGGTCTGAAGCTTTCTTT	CATSRAGPGGSEAFF
TRBJ2-5	TRBD2	once	TRBV5-1	TGCGCCAGCAGCTTGGTCCCGGGACTAGCGGGGGGGGGCCAAGAGACCCAGTACTTC	CASSLVPGLAGGGQETQYF
TRBJ1-1	NA	NA	TRBV29-1	TGCAGCGCCGCTCGAGGCGCGAACACTGAAGCTTTCTTT	CSAARGANTEAFF